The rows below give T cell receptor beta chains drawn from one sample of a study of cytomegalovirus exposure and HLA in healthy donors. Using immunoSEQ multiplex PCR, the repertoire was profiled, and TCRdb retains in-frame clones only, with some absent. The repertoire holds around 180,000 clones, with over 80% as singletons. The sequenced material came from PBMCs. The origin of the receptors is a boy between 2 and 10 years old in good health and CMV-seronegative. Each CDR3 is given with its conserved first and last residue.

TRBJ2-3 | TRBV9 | CASSPLGDTQYF
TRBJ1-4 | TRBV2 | CASSAMHRGGGEKLFF
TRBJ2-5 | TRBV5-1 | CASSVLQETQYF
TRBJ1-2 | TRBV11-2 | CASSGSGQLKRGYTF
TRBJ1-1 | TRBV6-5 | CASSQQLQFPEAFF
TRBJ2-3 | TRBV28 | CASIGGGTDTQYF
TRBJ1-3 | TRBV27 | CASSLSPQGASGNTIYF
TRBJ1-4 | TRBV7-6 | CASSSDRIGTNEKLFF
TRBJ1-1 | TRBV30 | CAWSSLRGMNTEAFF
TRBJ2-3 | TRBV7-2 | CASSFTSARTDTQYF
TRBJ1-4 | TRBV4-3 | CASSQGTGPDEKLFF
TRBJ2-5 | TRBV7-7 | CASSTGDRNQETQYF
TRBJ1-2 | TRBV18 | CASSPPSSANYGYTF
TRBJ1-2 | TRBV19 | CASTDSYRQGFGYTF